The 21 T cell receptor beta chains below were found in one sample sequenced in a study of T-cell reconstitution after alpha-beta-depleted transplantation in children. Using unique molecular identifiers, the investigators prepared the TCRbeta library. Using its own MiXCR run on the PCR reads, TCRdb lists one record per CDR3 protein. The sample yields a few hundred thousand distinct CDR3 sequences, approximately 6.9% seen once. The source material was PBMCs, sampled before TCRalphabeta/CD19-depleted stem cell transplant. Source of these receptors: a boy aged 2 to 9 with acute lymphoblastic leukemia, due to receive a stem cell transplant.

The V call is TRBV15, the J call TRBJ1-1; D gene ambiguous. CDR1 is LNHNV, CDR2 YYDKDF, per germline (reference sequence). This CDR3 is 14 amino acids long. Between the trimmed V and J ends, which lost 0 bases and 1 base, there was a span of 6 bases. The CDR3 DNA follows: TGTGCCACCAGCAGAGACAGGCCGAACACTGAAGCTTTCTTT. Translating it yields CATSRDRPNTEAFF.

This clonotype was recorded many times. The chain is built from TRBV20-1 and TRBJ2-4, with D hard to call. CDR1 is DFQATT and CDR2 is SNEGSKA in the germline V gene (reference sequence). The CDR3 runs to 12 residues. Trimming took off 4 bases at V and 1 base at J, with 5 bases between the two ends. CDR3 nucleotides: TGCAGTGCTACTACGGCCAAAAACATTCAGTACTTC. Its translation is CSATTAKNIQYF.

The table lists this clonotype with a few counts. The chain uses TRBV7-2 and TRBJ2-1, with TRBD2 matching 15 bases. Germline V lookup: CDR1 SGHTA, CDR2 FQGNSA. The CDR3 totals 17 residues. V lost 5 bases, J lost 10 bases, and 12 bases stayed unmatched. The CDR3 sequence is CASSRRGGLAGGGEQFF. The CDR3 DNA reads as TGTGCCAGCAGCCGACGAGGGGGACTAGCGGGAGGAGGGGAGCAGTTCTTC.

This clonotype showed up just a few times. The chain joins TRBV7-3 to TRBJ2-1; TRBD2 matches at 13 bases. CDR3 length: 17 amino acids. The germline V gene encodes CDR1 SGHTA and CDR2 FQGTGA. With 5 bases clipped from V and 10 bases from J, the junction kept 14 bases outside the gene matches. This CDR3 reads CASSRGSLAGGPREQFF. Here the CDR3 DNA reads TGTGCCAGCAGCAGGGGGTCACTAGCGGGGGGGCCTAGGGAGCAGTTCTTC.

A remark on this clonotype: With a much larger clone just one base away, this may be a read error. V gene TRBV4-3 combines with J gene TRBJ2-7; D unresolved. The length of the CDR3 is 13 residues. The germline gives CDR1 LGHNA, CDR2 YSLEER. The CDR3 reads CASSQDSTGELYF. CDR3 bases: TGCGCCAGCAGCCAAGATTCAACCGGCGAGCTGTACTTC.

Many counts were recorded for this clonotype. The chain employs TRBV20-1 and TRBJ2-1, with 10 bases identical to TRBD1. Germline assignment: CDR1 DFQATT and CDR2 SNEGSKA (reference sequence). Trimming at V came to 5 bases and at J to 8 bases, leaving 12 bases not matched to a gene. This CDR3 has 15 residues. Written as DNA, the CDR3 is TGCAGTGCTTCCGGTCGGGGACAGGGGATCCATGAGCAGTTCTTC. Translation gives CSASGRGQGIHEQFF.

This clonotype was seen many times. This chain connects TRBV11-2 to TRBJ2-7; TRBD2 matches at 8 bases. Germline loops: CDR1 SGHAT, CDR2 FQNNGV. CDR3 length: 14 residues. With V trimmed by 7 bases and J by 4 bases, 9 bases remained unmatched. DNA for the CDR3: TGTGCCAGCACCCTCGGGGGGGGAAGGTACGAGCAGTACTTC. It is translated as CASTLGGGRYEQYF.

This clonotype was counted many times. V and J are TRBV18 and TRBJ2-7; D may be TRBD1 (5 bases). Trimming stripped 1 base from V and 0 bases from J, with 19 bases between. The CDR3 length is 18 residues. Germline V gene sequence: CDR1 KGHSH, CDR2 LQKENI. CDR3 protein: CASSPRDRVKRPSYEQYF. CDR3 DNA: TGTGCCAGCTCACCACGAGACAGAGTAAAGAGGCCCTCCTACGAGCAGTACTTC.

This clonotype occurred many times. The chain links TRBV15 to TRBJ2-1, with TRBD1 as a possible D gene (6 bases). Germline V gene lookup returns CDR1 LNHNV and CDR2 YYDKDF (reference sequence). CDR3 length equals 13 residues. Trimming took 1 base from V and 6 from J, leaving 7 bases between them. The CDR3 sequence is CATSRGTVNEQFF. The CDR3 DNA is TGTGCCACCAGCAGAGGGACAGTCAATGAGCAGTTCTTC.

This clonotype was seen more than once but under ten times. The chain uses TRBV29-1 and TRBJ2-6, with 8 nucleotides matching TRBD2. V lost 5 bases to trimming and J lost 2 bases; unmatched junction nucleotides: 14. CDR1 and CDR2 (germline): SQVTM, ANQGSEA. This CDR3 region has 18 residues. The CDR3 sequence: CSVLGAGASHTGANVLTF. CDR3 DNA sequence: TGCAGCGTTTTGGGAGCGGGAGCTTCCCATACTGGGGCCAACGTCCTGACTTTC.

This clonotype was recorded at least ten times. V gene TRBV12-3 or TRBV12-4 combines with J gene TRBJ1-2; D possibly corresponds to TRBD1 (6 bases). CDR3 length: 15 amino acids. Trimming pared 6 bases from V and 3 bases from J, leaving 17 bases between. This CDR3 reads CASRPQGTSYYGYTF. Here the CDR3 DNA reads TGTGCCAGCAGACCACAGGGCACCTCGTACTATGGCTACACCTTC.

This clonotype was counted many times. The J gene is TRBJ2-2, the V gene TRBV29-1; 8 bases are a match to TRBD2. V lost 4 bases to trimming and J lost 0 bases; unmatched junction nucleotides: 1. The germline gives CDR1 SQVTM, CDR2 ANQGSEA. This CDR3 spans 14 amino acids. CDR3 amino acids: CSVGSGANTGELFF. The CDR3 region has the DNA TGCAGCGTTGGTAGCGGGGCGAACACCGGGGAGCTGTTTTTT.

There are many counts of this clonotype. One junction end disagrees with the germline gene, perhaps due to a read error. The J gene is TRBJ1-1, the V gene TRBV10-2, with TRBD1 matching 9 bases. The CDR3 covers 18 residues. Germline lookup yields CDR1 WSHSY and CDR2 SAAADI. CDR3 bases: TGCGCCAGCAGTGAGTCGGCGACAGGGGGTCGGAGGAACGCTGAAGCTTTCTTT. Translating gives CASSESATGGRRNAEAFF.

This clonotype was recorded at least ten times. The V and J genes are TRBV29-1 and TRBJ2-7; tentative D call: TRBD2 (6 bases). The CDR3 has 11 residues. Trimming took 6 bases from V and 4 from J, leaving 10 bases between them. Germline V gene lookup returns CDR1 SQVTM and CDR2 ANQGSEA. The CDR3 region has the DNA TGCAGCGTGGGACTCCAATACGAGCAGTACTTC. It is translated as CSVGLQYEQYF.

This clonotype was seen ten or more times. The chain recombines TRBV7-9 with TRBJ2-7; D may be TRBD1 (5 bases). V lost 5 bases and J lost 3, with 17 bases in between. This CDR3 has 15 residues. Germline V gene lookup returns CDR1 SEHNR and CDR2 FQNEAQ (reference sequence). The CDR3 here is CASSPVGRSGYEQYF. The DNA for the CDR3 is TGTGCCAGCAGCCCCGTGGGGCGATCGGGCTACGAGCAGTACTTC.

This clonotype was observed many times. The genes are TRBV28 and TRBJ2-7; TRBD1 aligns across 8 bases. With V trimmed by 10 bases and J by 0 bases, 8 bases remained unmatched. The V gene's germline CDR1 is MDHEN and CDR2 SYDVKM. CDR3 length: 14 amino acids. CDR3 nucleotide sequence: TGTGCCATCCACAGACAGGGGAGCTCCTACGAGCAGTACTTC. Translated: CAIHRQGSSYEQYF.

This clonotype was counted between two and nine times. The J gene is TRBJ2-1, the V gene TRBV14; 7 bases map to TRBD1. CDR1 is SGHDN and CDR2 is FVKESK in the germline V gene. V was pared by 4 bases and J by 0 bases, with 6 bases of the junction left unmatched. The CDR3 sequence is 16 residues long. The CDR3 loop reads CASSRGQDHSYNEQFF. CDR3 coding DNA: TGTGCCAGCAGCCGCGGACAGGACCACTCCTACAATGAGCAGTTCTTC.

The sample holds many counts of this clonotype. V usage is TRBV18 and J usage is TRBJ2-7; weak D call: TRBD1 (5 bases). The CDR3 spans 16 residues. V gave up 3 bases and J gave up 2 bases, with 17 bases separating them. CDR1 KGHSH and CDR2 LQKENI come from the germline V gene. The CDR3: CASSPLTELMTYEQYF. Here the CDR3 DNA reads TGTGCCAGCTCACCCCTGACAGAGCTCATGACCTACGAGCAGTACTTC.

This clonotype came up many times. The CDR3 sequence is CASRGSNEQFF. CDR3 DNA sequence: TGTGCCAGCAGGGGGTCGAATGAGCAGTTCTTC. The J gene is TRBJ2-1, the V gene TRBV27; D uncertain. Trimming cost V 6 bases and J 7 bases, with 7 bases left between them. Germline lookup yields CDR1 MNHEY and CDR2 SMNVEV (reference sequence). CDR3 size: 11 residues.

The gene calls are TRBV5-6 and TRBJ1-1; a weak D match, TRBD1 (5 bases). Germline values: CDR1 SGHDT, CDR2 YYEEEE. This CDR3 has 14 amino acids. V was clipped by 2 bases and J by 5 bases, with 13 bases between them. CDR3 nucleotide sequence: TGTGCCAGCAGCTTTAAGGGGATTAGGACTGAAGCTTTCTTT. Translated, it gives CASSFKGIRTEAFF.

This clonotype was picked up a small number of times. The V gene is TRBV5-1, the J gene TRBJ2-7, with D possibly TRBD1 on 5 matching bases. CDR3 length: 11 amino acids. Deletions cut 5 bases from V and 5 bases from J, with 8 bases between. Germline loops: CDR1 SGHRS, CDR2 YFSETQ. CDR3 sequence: CASRDINEQYF. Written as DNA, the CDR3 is TGCGCCAGCAGGGACATCAACGAGCAGTACTTC.